The TCR beta chain described here comes from a study of molecular identifiers for immune sequencing clone quantification. TCRdb analysed the PCR reads with MiXCR anew, one entry per CDR3 protein. This table holds about 10,000 distinct CDR3 sequences, 20% to 25% found once. Many counts were recorded for this clonotype. The CDR3 is made up of 18 amino acids. CDR1 is SGHRS, CDR2 YFSETQ, per germline. Losses at the gene ends were 4 bases for V and 0 bases for J; bases not matched to a gene: 14. The receptor's source is a human donor in good health. Some libraries in this study had Jurkat cell RNA spiked in. Sequencing used naive CD8+ T cells from blood, with Jurkat cell RNA spiked in. The subset was: FACS-sorted CD8+CD4-CCR7+CD45RA+ naive T cells. V is TRBV5-1 and J is TRBJ2-5; TRBD1 matches at 8 bases. CDR3 bases: TGCGCCAGCAGCCGCACGCGTTATGACAGGGGAAACCAAGAGACCCAGTACTTC. Protein: CASSRTRYDRGNQETQYF.